What follows describes a single T cell receptor (beta chain). Its matching antigen is unknown. This entry belongs to a study of shared clonotypes between healthy human individuals. Study-level background: Donors were a couple of women and a few men aged 18 to 49. Three CD4 naive, three CD4 memory, two CD8 naive and one CD8 memory plate were used per donor.

Deletions cut 4 bases from V and 4 bases from J, with 8 bases between. The CDR3 extends over 13 amino acids. Per the germline V gene, CDR1 is MNHNS and CDR2 is SASEGT. Generated by immunoSEQ multiplex PCR, the TCRdb table keeps only in-frame clones and is missing some. The data hold some 2,500,000 clones, with just under 95% observed a single time. Whole-study findings and limits: At large depth, rarefaction still showed sorted-subset sequencing to be incomplete. Clonotype sharing across a few donors was observed for about 4.8% of naive CD4 clonotypes.

The chain combines TRBV6-1 with TRBJ1-5; unclear D gene. Sample: naive CD4+ T cells from PBMCs. Subset reported: CD45RA+ positively selected. This receptor was obtained from a man aged 18 to 30 in good health. Some clones in this sample may be carry-over from other donors' samples. The CDR3 loop is CASSAGPNQPQHF. CDR3 sequence (DNA): TGTGCCAGCAGTGCTGGACCGAATCAGCCCCAGCATTTT.